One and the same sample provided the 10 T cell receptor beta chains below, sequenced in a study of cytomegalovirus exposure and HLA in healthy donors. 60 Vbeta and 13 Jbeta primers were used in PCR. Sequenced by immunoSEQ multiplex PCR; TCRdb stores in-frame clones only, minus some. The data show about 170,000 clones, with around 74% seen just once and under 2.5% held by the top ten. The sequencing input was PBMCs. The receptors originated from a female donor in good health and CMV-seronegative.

The CDR3 nucleotides read TGTGCCTGGAGTCCCGGGACTGGGAGTTTGGCGCAGTATTTT. Encoded protein: CAWSPGTGSLAQYF. The chain recombines TRBV30 with TRBJ2-3; TRBD2 might be the D (6 bases). This CDR3 comprises 14 residues. CDR1 GTSNPN and CDR2 SVGIG come from the germline V gene (reference sequence). Trimming left V 2 bases short and J 10 bases short, with 19 bases between.

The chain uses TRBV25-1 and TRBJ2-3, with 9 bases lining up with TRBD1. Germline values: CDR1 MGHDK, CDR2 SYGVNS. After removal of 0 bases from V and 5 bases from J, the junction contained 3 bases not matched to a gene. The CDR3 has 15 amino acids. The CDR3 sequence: CASSEYRGQGDTQYF. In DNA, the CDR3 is TGTGCCAGCAGTGAATACCGGGGACAGGGAGATACGCAGTATTTT. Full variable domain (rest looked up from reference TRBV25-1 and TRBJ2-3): EADIYQTPRYLVIGTGKKITLECSQTMGHDKMYWYQQDPGMELHLIHYSYGVNSTEKGDLSSESTVSRIRTEHFPLTLESARPSHTSQYLCASSEYRGQGDTQYFGPGTRLTVL.

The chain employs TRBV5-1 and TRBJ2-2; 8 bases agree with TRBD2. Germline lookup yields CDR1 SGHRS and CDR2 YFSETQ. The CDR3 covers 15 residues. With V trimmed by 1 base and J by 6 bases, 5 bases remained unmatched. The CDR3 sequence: CASSLPSGRSGELFF. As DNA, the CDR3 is TGCGCCAGCAGCTTGCCCAGCGGGAGATCCGGGGAGCTGTTTTTT.

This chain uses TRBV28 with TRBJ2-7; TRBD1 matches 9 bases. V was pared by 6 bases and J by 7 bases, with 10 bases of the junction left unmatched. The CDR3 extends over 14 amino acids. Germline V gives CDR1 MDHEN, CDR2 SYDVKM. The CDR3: CASSPSQGAREQYF. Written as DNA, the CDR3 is TGTGCCAGCAGCCCATCACAGGGGGCGAGGGAGCAGTACTTC.

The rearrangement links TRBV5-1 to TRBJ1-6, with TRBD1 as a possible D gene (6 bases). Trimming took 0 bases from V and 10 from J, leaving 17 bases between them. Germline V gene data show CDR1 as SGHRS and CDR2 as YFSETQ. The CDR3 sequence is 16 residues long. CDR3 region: CASSLEGEGSQSPLHF. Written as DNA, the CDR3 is TGCGCCAGCAGCTTGGAGGGGGAGGGTAGCCAATCACCCCTCCACTTT.

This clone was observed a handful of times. CDR3 amino acids: CASSVASGSYGYTF. CDR3 sequence (DNA): TGTGCCAGCAGCGTAGCTTCAGGGTCCTATGGCTACACCTTC. V gene TRBV9 combines with J gene TRBJ1-2; D is possibly TRBD1 (5 bases). V was cut by 0 bases and J by 4 bases, with 10 bases left in between. The CDR3 length is 14 residues. The germline gives CDR1 SGDLS, CDR2 YYNGEE.

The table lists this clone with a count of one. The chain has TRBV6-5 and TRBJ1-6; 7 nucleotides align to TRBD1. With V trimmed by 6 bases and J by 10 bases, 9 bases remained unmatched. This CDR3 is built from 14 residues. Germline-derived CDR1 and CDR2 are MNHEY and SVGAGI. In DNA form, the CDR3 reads TGTGCCAGCAGGACCGGGACAGCTTTATCACCCCTCCACTTT. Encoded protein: CASRTGTALSPLHF.

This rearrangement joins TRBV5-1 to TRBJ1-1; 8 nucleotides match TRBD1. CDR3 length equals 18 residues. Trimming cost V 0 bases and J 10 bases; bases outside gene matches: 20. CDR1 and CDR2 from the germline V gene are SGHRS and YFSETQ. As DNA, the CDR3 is TGCGCCAGCAGCTTGGAGAGTTGGGGCCTAGGACAGGGAACCGGAGCTTTCTTT. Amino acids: CASSLESWGLGQGTGAFF.

The CDR3 loop reads CASSLIRLAGGGEQFF. The DNA of the CDR3 is TGTGCCAGCAGCTTAATTAGACTAGCGGGAGGAGGTGAGCAGTTCTTC. The V gene is TRBV7-3, the J gene TRBJ2-1; 13 nucleotides align to TRBD2. This CDR3 is 16 amino acids long. J lost 9 bases, V lost 1 base, and 6 bases had no gene match. In germline, CDR1 is SGHTA, CDR2 FQGTGA.

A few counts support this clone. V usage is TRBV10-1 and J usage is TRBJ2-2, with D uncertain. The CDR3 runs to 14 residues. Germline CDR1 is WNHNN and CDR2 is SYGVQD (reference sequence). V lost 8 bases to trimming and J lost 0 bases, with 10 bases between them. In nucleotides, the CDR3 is TGCGCCAGCGGCCGTCGTGCGAACACCGGGGAGCTGTTTTTT. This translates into CASGRRANTGELFF.